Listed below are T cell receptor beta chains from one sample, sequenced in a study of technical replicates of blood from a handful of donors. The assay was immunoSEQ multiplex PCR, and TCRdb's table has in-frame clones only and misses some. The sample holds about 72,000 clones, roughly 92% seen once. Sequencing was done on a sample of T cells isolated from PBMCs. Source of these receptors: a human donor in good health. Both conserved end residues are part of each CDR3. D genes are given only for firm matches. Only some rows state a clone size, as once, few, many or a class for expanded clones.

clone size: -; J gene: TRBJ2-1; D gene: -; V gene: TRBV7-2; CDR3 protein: CASSLALRPPEQFF; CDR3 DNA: TGTGCCAGCAGCTTAGCGCTCAGGCCGCCCGAGCAGTTCTTC
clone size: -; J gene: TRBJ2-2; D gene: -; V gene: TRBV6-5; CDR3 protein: CASLNRRTGELFF; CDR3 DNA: TGTGCCAGCTTAAACAGAAGAACCGGGGAGCTGTTTTTT
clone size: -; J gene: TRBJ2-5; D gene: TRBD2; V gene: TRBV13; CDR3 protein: CASSLGRGETQYF; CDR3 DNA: TGTGCCAGCAGCCTCGGGAGGGGAGAGACCCAGTACTTC
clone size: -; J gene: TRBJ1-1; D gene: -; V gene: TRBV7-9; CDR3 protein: CASSSQGTNTEAFF; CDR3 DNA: TGTGCCAGCAGCTCGCAGGGGACGAACACTGAAGCTTTCTTT
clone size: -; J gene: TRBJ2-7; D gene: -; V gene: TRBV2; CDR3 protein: CASSVRGSYEQYF; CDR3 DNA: TGTGCCAGCAGTGTTAGGGGCAGCTACGAGCAGTACTTC
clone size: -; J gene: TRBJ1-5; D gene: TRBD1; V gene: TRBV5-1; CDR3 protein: CASSLTGGNQPQHF; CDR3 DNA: TGCGCCAGCAGCCTGACAGGGGGCAATCAGCCCCAGCATTTT
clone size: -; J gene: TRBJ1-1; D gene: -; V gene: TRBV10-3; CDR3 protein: CAISDLARNTEAFF; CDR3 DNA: TGTGCCATCAGTGACTTAGCTAGGAACACTGAAGCTTTCTTT
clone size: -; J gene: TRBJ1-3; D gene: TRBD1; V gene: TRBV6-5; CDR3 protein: CASSRWTGTGNTIYF; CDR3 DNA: TGTGCCAGCAGTCGATGGACAGGAACCGGAAACACCATATATTTT
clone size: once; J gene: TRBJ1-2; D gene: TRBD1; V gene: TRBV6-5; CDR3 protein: CASSPTEDRGSSYTF; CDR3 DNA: TGTGCCAGCAGCCCTACCGAGGACAGGGGGTCCAGCTACACCTTC
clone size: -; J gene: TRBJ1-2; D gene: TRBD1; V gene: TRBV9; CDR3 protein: CASSVGGQGYGYTF; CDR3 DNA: TGTGCCAGCAGCGTAGGGGGACAGGGTTACGGCTACACCTTC
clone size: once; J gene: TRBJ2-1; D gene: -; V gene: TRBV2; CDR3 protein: CASSGNGYNEQFF; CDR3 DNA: TGTGCCAGCAGTGGAAACGGGTACAATGAGCAGTTCTTC
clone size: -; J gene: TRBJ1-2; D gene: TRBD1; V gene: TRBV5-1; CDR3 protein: CASSSTTGNGYTF; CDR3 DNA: TGCGCCAGCAGCTCGACGACAGGGAACGGCTACACCTTC
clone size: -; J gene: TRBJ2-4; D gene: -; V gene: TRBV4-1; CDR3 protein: CASSQDRNSGNIQYF; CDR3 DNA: TGCGCCAGCAGCCAAGATAGGAACTCGGGAAACATTCAGTACTTC
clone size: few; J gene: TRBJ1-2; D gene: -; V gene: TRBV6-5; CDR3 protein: CASRAEEVGYTF; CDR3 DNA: TGTGCCAGCAGGGCAGAAGAGGTTGGCTACACCTTC
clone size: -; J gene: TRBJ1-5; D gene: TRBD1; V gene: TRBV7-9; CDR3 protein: CASSLGQGVRGDQPQHF; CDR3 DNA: TGTGCCAGCAGCTTGGGACAGGGGGTACGGGGAGATCAGCCCCAGCATTTT
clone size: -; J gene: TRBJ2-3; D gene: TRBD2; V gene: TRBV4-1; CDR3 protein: CASSRSRAGFADTQYF; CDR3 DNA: TGCGCCAGCAGCCGTAGTCGAGCGGGATTTGCAGATACGCAGTATTTT
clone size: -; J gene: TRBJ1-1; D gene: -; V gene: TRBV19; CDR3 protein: CASSIGRVGTEAFF; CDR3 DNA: TGTGCCAGTAGTATTGGCCGGGTGGGCACTGAAGCTTTCTTT
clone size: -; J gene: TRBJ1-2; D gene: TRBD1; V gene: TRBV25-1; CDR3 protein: CASSALKSGGASYGYTF; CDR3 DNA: TGTGCCAGCAGTGCACTAAAATCAGGGGGCGCGAGCTATGGCTACACCTTC
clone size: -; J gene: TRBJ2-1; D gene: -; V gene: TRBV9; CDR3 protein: CASSSRFSLHSEQFF; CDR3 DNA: TGTGCCAGCAGCTCTCGTTTTAGTTTGCATAGTGAGCAGTTCTTC
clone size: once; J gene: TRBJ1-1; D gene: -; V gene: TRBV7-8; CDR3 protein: CASSSLEAPNTEAFF; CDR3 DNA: TGTGCCAGCAGCTCCTTAGAAGCGCCAAACACTGAAGCTTTCTTT
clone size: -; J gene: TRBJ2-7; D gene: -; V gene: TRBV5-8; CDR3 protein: CASSTGYFYEQYF; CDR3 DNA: TGTGCCAGCAGCACCGGGTACTTCTACGAGCAGTACTTC
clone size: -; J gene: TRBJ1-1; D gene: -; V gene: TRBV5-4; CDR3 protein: CASRGGRNTEAFF; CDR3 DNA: TGTGCCAGCAGGGGGGGGAGGAACACTGAAGCTTTCTTT
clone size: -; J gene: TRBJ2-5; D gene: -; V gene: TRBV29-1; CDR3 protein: CSVITGWETQYF; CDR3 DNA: TGCAGCGTCATCACAGGGTGGGAGACCCAGTACTTC
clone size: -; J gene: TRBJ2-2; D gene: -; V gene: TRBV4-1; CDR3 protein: CASSQVTRTSITGELFF; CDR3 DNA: TGCGCCAGCAGCCAAGTAACGAGGACAAGTATCACCGGGGAGCTGTTTTTT
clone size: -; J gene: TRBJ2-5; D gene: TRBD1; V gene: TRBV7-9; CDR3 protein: CASSLLRGLQETQYF; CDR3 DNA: TGTGCCAGCAGCTTACTCAGGGGGCTGCAAGAGACCCAGTACTTC
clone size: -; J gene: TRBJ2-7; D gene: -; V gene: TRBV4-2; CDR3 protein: CASSQAPGDTYEQYF; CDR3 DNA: TGTGCCAGCAGCCAAGCGCCAGGGGATACGTACGAGCAGTACTTC
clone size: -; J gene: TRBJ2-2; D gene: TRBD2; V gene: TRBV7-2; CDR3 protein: CASSRSGRQGGELFF; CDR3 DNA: TGTGCCAGCAGCCGTAGCGGGAGACAGGGCGGGGAGCTGTTTTTT
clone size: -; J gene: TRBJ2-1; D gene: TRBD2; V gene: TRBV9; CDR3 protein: CASSVDAGGYNEQFF; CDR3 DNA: TGTGCCAGCAGCGTAGACGCGGGAGGGTACAATGAGCAGTTCTTC
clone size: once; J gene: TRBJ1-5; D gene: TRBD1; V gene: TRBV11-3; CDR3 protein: CASSLRRDRAIPSNQPQHF; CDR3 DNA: TGTGCCAGCAGCTTAAGACGGGACAGGGCTATTCCTAGCAATCAGCCCCAGCATTTT
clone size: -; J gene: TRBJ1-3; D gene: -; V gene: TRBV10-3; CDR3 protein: CATAEDTIYF; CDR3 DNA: TGTGCCACCGCCGAGGACACCATATATTTT
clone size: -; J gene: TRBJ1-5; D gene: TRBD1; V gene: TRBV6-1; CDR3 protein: CASSERQGSQPQHF; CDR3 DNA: TGTGCCAGCAGTGAACGACAGGGAAGTCAGCCCCAGCATTTT
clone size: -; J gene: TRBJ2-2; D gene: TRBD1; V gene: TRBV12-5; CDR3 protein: CASGGTGDTGELFF; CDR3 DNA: TGTGCTAGTGGCGGGACAGGGGACACCGGGGAGCTGTTTTTT
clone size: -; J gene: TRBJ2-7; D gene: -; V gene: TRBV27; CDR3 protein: CASSLKAAGPKSSYEQYF; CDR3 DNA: TGTGCCAGCAGTTTAAAGGCCGCGGGGCCCAAGAGCTCCTACGAGCAGTACTTC
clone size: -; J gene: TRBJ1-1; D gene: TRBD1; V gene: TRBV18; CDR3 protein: CASSPGQGATEAFF; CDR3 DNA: TGTGCCAGCTCACCAGGGCAGGGGGCAACTGAAGCTTTCTTT
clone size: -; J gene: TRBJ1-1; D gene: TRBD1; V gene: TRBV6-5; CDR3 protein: CASSVKDRFHTEAFF; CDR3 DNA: TGTGCCAGCAGCGTAAAGGACAGGTTCCACACTGAAGCTTTCTTT
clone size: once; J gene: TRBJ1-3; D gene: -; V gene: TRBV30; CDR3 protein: CAWGLGITSGNTIYF; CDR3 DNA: TGTGCCTGGGGACTTGGGATCACTTCTGGAAACACCATATATTTT
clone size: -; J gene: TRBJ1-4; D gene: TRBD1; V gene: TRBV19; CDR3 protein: CASSMNRGREKLFF; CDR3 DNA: TGTGCCAGTAGTATGAACAGGGGGCGTGAAAAACTGTTTTTT
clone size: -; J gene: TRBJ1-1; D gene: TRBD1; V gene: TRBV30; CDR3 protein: CAWSVGTGETEAFF; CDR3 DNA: TGTGCCTGGAGTGTAGGGACAGGGGAGACTGAAGCTTTCTTT
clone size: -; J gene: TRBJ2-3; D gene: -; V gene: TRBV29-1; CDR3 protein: CSVVGLIRTDTQYF; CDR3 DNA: TGCAGCGTTGTAGGACTAATCAGGACAGATACGCAGTATTTT
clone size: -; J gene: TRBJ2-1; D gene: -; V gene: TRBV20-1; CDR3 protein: CSASFLNEQFF; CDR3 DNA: TGCAGTGCTAGTTTTCTCAATGAGCAGTTCTTC
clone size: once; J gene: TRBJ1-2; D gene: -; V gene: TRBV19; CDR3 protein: CASSIVYEERYGYTF; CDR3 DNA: TGTGCCAGTAGTATAGTTTACGAGGAACGCTATGGCTACACCTTC
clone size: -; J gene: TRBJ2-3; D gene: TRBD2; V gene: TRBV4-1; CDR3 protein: CASSQDGLAGSTDTQYF; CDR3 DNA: TGCGCCAGCAGCCAAGATGGACTAGCGGGGAGCACAGATACGCAGTATTTT